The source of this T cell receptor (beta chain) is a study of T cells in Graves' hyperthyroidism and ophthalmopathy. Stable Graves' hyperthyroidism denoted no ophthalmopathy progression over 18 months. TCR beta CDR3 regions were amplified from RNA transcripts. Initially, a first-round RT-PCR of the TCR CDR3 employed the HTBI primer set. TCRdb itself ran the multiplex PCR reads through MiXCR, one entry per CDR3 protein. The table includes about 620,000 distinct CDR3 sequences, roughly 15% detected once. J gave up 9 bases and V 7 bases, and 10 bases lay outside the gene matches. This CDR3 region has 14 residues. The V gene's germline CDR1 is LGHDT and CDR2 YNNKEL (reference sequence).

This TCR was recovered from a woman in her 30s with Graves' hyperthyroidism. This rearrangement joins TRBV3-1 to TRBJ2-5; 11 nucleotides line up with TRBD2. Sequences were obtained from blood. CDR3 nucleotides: TGTGCCAGCACCGATACTAGCGGGAGACTCCCCCAGTACTTC. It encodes CASTDTSGRLPQYF.